The entry below gives a single T cell receptor (beta chain) sequence along with its context. Germline V gene sequence: CDR1 SQVTM, CDR2 ANQGSEA. The ends lost 4 bases at V and 2 bases at J; junction bases unmatched: 9. This CDR3 has 16 residues. The sample's time point: persistent/refractory GD, antithyroid drugs over 5 years with positive TRAb. After RNA was extracted from PBMCs, the TCR library was made from it. This sample is drawn from a study of regulatory T cells in long-lasting Graves disease. Sequencing libraries for TCR beta were prepared with iRepertoire HTBI primers and Arm-PCR of CDR3 regions. TCRdb ran MiXCR on the multiplex PCR reads and lists one entry per CDR3 protein. The data hold 650,000 to 850,000 distinct CDR3 sequences, with 25% to 30% observed a single time.

This rearrangement joins TRBV29-1 to TRBJ2-3; 10 bases map to TRBD2. This specimen consisted of peripheral blood mononuclear cells (PBMCs), obtained when the disease was refractory, from a patient treated with antithyroid drugs. The sequence was collected from a female donor with Graves disease. The CDR3 spells CSVGGLASLHTDTQYF. For the CDR3, the DNA is TGCAGCGTTGGGGGACTAGCGTCTTTACACACAGATACGCAGTATTTT.